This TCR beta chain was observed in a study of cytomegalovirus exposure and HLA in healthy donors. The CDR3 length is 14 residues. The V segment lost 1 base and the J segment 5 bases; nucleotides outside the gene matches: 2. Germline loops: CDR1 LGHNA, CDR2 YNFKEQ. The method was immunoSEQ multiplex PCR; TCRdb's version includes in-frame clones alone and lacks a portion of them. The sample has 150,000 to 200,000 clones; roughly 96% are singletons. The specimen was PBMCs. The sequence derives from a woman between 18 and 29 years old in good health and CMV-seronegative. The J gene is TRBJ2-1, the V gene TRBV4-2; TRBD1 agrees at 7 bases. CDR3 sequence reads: CASSQGQGNNEQFF. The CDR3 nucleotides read TGTGCCAGCAGCCAAGGACAGGGTAACAATGAGCAGTTCTTC.